This T cell receptor (beta chain) was obtained from a study of shared clonotypes between healthy human individuals. A note on this clone: This CDR3 is also generated by other DNA sequences in the sample.

The CDR3 consists of 16 residues. Germline-derived CDR1 and CDR2 are SEHNR and FQNEAQ (reference sequence). V was trimmed by 2 bases and J by 1 base, leaving 9 bases between them. TCRdb's copy holds only in-frame clones and misses some; the assay was immunoSEQ multiplex PCR. Seen here are roughly 500,000 clones, roughly 80% observed once, and the top ten hold around 12%. The rearrangement joins TRBV7-9 to TRBJ2-6; no clear D. Sequencing input: PBMCs. The source is a woman aged 35 to 49 in good health. Some clones in this sample may be carry-over from other donors' samples. The CDR3 coding sequence is TGTGCCAGCAGCTTACCGGCGGTTTCTGGGGCCAACGTCCTGACTTTC. As protein: CASSLPAVSGANVLTF.